The rows below give T cell receptor beta chains drawn from one sample of a study of blood T cell repertoires in COVID-19. The repertoire was sequenced with immunoSEQ multiplex PCR; TCRdb's copy has only in-frame clones and lacks some. The data contain around 78,000 clones, 88% of them singletons. The specimen was peripheral blood. The receptor source for this set is a human donor in a cohort sampled during active COVID-19. The CDR3 runs from the conserved cysteine through the conserved F or W. Fields, in order: clone size, J gene, V gene, CDR3 length, D gene, CDR3 protein, CDR3 DNA. D genes are given only for firm matches. A clone size is listed for some rows: how often the clone was seen (once, few, many), or a class if it is expanded.

NA TRBJ2-3 TRBV14 15 NA CASSQALTSTDTQYF TGTGCCAGCAGCCAAGCCCTGACTAGCACAGATACGCAGTATTTT
NA TRBJ2-7 TRBV6-1 13 NA CASSEQRDYEQYF TGTGCCAGCAGTGAACAGAGGGACTACGAGCAGTACTTC
NA TRBJ1-1 TRBV5-6 15 NA CASSLDGKWSTEAFF TGTGCCAGCAGCTTGGACGGGAAGTGGAGCACTGAAGCTTTCTTT
NA TRBJ2-3 TRBV7-2 15 TRBD2 CASSLGLGVADTQYF TGTGCCAGCAGCTTGGGACTAGGGGTGGCAGATACGCAGTATTTT
NA TRBJ2-3 TRBV18 14 NA CASSPPVVSDTQYF TGTGCCAGCTCACCACCGGTAGTGTCAGATACGCAGTATTTT
NA TRBJ2-7 TRBV18 16 TRBD2 CASSPSLAGGIYEQYF TGTGCCAGCTCACCAAGTCTAGCGGGAGGGATATACGAGCAGTACTTC
NA TRBJ1-4 TRBV2 14 NA CASSDGSGEEKLFF TGTGCCAGCAGTGATGGTTCGGGGGAGGAAAAACTGTTTTTT
NA TRBJ1-5 TRBV9 16 NA CASSAGGAGPPQPQHF TGTGCCAGCAGCGCGGGGGGGGCCGGTCCGCCTCAGCCCCAGCATTTT
NA TRBJ2-2 TRBV5-1 15 TRBD1 CASSRTGGGTGELFF TGCGCCAGCAGCCGGACAGGGGGCGGCACCGGGGAGCTGTTTTTT
medium-sized TRBJ1-1 TRBV5-5 14 NA CASSPGSSNTEAFF TGTGCCAGCAGCCCGGGGTCCTCTAACACTGAAGCTTTCTTT
few TRBJ2-3 TRBV20-1 12 NA CSASTGTDTQYF TGCAGTGCTAGTACGGGCACAGATACGCAGTATTTT
NA TRBJ2-3 TRBV18 14 TRBD1 CASSPDRQTDTQYF TGTGCCAGCTCACCGGACAGGCAGACAGATACGCAGTATTTT
NA TRBJ1-2 TRBV19 16 NA CASSANRAELNYGYTF TGTGCCAGTAGTGCCAACAGGGCCGAATTAAACTATGGCTACACCTTC
once TRBJ2-7 TRBV4-2 15 TRBD1 CASSPGTGELYEQYF TGTGCCAGCAGCCCCGGGACAGGGGAACTCTACGAGCAGTACTTC
NA TRBJ2-2 TRBV6-5 14 NA CASSIFREVGELFF TGTGCCAGCAGTATATTCAGGGAGGTCGGGGAGCTGTTTTTT
NA TRBJ2-3 TRBV27 15 NA CASSMKPGATDTQYF TGTGCCAGCAGTATGAAGCCAGGGGCCACAGATACGCAGTATTTT
NA TRBJ1-6 TRBV10-3 17 TRBD1 CAIAGQGPQNYNSPLHF TGTGCCATCGCGGGACAGGGCCCCCAAAACTATAATTCACCCCTCCACTTT
NA TRBJ1-1 TRBV11-3 14 TRBD1 CASSPGPGQREAFF TGTGCCAGCAGCCCTGGACCGGGACAGCGTGAAGCTTTCTTT
NA TRBJ2-5 TRBV12-5 14 TRBD1 CASGLGTGKETQYF TGTGCTAGTGGTTTGGGGACAGGAAAAGAGACCCAGTACTTC
NA TRBJ2-2 TRBV2 15 NA CASSERAGFAGELFF TGTGCCAGCAGTGAAAGGGCAGGGTTTGCCGGGGAGCTGTTTTTT
NA TRBJ1-2 TRBV25-1 16 TRBD1 CASSPPGTDLVLGYTF TGTGCCAGCAGTCCACCTGGGACAGACCTGGTTTTGGGCTACACCTTC
NA TRBJ2-2 TRBV11-2 15 TRBD2 CASSFLAGASGELFF TGTGCCAGCAGCTTCCTAGCGGGGGCGTCCGGGGAGCTGTTTTTT
NA TRBJ1-2 TRBV5-1 15 NA CASSLAGQANYGYTF TGCGCCAGCAGCTTGGCCGGCCAGGCTAACTATGGCTACACCTTC
NA TRBJ2-7 TRBV28 14 TRBD1 CASSGTGQYYEQYF TGTGCCAGCAGTGGTACGGGACAGTACTACGAGCAGTACTTC
NA TRBJ2-3 TRBV10-3 11 NA CASGQPGTQYF TGTGCCAGCGGACAGCCAGGTACGCAGTATTTT
NA TRBJ1-1 TRBV19 13 NA CASTQSGNTEAFF TGTGCCAGTACGCAGTCGGGGAACACTGAAGCTTTCTTT
NA TRBJ1-1 TRBV3-1/TRBV3-2 12 NA CASSQSGVEAFF TGTGCCAGCAGCCAGAGTGGAGTAGAAGCTTTCTTT
NA TRBJ1-1 TRBV18 13 TRBD1 CASSPGTGSEAFF TGTGCCAGCTCACCCGGGACAGGTTCTGAAGCTTTCTTT
few TRBJ2-2 TRBV18 13 NA CASSSWPTGELFF TGTGCCAGCTCCTCCTGGCCCACCGGGGAGCTGTTTTTT
NA TRBJ2-7 TRBV27 15 TRBD2 CASSPESSGNYEQYF TGTGCCAGCAGTCCGGAATCTAGCGGAAACTACGAGCAGTACTTC
NA TRBJ1-5 TRBV23-1 17 NA CASSQSRDINSNQPQHF TGCGCCAGCAGTCAATCTCGAGACATTAATAGCAATCAGCCCCAGCATTTT
few TRBJ2-1 TRBV5-1 16 TRBD2 CASSLGSSGSGNEQFF TGCGCCAGCAGCTTGGGTTCCAGCGGGAGTGGTAATGAGCAGTTCTTC
NA TRBJ1-5 TRBV6-5 15 NA CASSSTAGGHQPQHF TGTGCCAGCAGTTCCACCGCCGGGGGTCATCAGCCCCAGCATTTT
few TRBJ1-3 TRBV16 14 NA CASRSGLAGNTIYF TGTGCCAGCAGATCGGGACTAGCTGGAAACACCATATATTTT
NA TRBJ1-3 TRBV15 18 NA CATSRVGDTGPSGNTIYF TGTGCCACCAGCAGAGTGGGCGACACTGGGCCGTCTGGAAACACCATATATTTT
NA TRBJ2-5 TRBV13 15 TRBD1 CASSQYGTAQETQYF TGTGCCAGCAGCCAGTATGGGACAGCACAAGAGACCCAGTACTTC
NA TRBJ1-2 TRBV7-2 14 NA CASSLLRANYGYTF TGTGCCAGCAGCTTATTGAGAGCTAACTATGGCTACACCTTC
NA TRBJ2-1 TRBV6-5 13 TRBD2 CASRGRAYNEQFF TGTGCCAGCCGCGGGAGGGCCTACAATGAGCAGTTCTTC
NA TRBJ2-7 TRBV20-1 12 NA CSASTASYEQYF TGCAGTGCTAGTACAGCCTCCTACGAGCAGTACTTC
once TRBJ2-3 TRBV6-5 14 NA CASSSSRGTDTQYF TGTGCCAGCAGTTCTAGCCGTGGAACAGATACGCAGTATTTT
NA TRBJ2-5 TRBV2 15 TRBD2 CASSENSGGAKTQYF TGTGCCAGCAGTGAAAATAGCGGGGGGGCCAAGACCCAGTACTTC